What follows are 29 T cell receptor beta chains derived from one specimen sequenced in a study of OX40 agonist ivuxolimab in advanced cancers. Method: immunoSEQ multiplex PCR; TCRdb's copy keeps in-frame clones and lacks some. The table records around 46,000 clones, over 75% of them present only once. The material sequenced was CD4+ or CD8+ T cells sorted from blood, taken in a trial of the OX40 agonist ivuxolimab. Receptors originate from an adult with an advanced solid tumor such as melanoma, head and neck, liver or kidney cancer.

The chain has TRBV19 and TRBJ2-1, with D perhaps assigned TRBD1 or TRBD2 (6 bases each). This CDR3 has 14 residues. Trimming left V 5 bases short and J 8 bases short, with 16 bases between. The germline gives CDR1 LNHDA, CDR2 SQIVND (reference sequence). CDR3 region: CASSFKQGGHEQFF. CDR3 DNA sequence: TGTGCCAGTAGTTTTAAACAGGGAGGCCATGAGCAGTTCTTC.

CDR3 region: CASSTGTGYEQYF. The DNA for the CDR3 is TGTGCCAGCAGCACCGGGACGGGCTACGAGCAGTACTTC. The chain links TRBV5-5 to TRBJ2-7, with D perhaps being TRBD1 or TRBD2 (5 bases each). CDR3 size: 13 residues. The V gene's germline CDR1 is SGHKS and CDR2 YYEKEE (reference sequence). The V and J ends lost 4 bases and 3 bases respectively, with 11 bases between them.

This clone was seen a handful of times. The rearrangement uses TRBV27 and TRBJ2-1; 10 bases are a match to TRBD2. There are 14 residues in the CDR3. Germline CDR1 is MNHEY and CDR2 is SMNVEV (reference sequence). V lost 11 bases and J lost 6; bases outside the gene matches: 10. Here the CDR3 reads CASQPGLAINEQFF. The CDR3 region has the DNA TGTGCCTCGCAACCGGGACTAGCGATCAATGAGCAGTTCTTC.

The chain links TRBV9 to TRBJ2-3, with D possibly being TRBD1 or TRBD2 (5 bases each). CDR3 length: 16 amino acids. Germline loops: CDR1 SGDLS, CDR2 YYNGEE. Trimming took off 4 bases at V and 7 bases at J, with 22 bases between the two ends. The CDR3 bases are TGTGCCAGCAGCCCCCCAAGTCAACGGGGACCCTATACGCAGTATTTT. Its translation is CASSPPSQRGPYTQYF.

The chain has TRBV15 and TRBJ1-2; D uncertain. The germline gives CDR1 LNHNV, CDR2 YYDKDF (reference sequence). The CDR3 sequence is 17 residues long. The V end lost 0 bases, the J end lost 0 bases, and 14 bases lay between the germline ends. The CDR3 sequence is CATSRDRIRGPNYGYTF. CDR3 sequence (DNA): TGTGCCACCAGCAGAGACAGAATACGAGGACCTAACTATGGCTACACCTTC.

The sample holds one count of this clone. The rearrangement links TRBV28 to TRBJ2-7; tentatively, D is TRBD1 (6 bases). This CDR3 is 14 amino acids long. From germline, CDR1 is MDHEN and CDR2 SYDVKM. V was shortened by 3 bases and J by 8 bases, with 17 bases between the two germline ends. The CDR3 region has the DNA TGTGCCAGCAGTTTTACAACGCTCGGACAGCAGCAGTACTTC. Protein sequence: CASSFTTLGQQQYF.

The chain employs TRBV4-1 and TRBJ2-7, with TRBD1 matching 7 bases. This CDR3 spans 18 amino acids. V lost 1 base and J lost 0; bases outside the gene matches: 12. From germline, CDR1 is MGHRA and CDR2 YSYEKL. The CDR3 sequence: CASSQALGWWDSSYEQYF. The DNA for the CDR3 is TGCGCCAGCAGCCAAGCCTTGGGGTGGTGGGACAGCTCCTACGAGCAGTACTTC.

The chain links TRBV19 to TRBJ1-5, with D possibly being TRBD1 (5 bases). This CDR3 region has 14 residues. Germline loops: CDR1 LNHDA, CDR2 SQIVND (reference sequence). Trimming cost V 0 bases and J 5 bases, with 8 bases left between them. The CDR3 loop reads CASSIDTGDQPQHF. Here the CDR3 DNA reads TGTGCCAGTAGTATAGACACGGGGGATCAGCCCCAGCATTTT.

The genes are TRBV11-1 and TRBJ1-3; D uncertain. The CDR3 has 15 residues. With 5 bases removed from V and 1 base from J, the gap between germline ends came to 12 bases. Germline CDR1 reads SGHAT; CDR2 reads FQDESV (reference sequence). CDR3 DNA: TGTGCCAGCAGCCCGGATGGCGGTTCTGGAAACACCATATATTTT. Translation gives CASSPDGGSGNTIYF.

This clone has a handful of counts. The V call is TRBV9, the J call TRBJ2-1; TRBD2 agrees at 12 bases. This CDR3 is built from 14 residues. Germline CDR1 reads SGDLS; CDR2 reads YYNGEE. Trimming at V came to 4 bases and at J to 11 bases, leaving 7 bases not matched to a gene. CDR3 in amino acids: CASSPPTSGGKQFF. The DNA for the CDR3 is TGTGCCAGCAGCCCTCCGACTAGCGGGGGAAAGCAGTTCTTC.

Note on this clone: One junction end does not reproduce the germline sequence, and a read error may be involved. The gene calls are TRBV6-4 and TRBJ1-2; the D is unclear. This CDR3 has 13 residues. Germline CDR1 and CDR2: MRHNA and SNTAGT. CDR3 sequence (DNA): TGTGCCTGCAGGAACGGATGGAGCTATGGCTACACCTTC. It yields the protein CACRNGWSYGYTF.

V and J are TRBV13 and TRBJ1-4; TRBD1 is a possible D gene (5 bases). The length of the CDR3 is 15 residues. CDR1 and CDR2 from the germline V gene are PRHDT and FYEKMQ (reference sequence). The V end lost 5 bases, the J end lost 3 bases, and 13 bases lay between the germline ends. In DNA, the CDR3 is TGTGCCAGCAGCCGAGGCGGGGGAGCTAATGAAAAACTGTTTTTT. Amino acid sequence: CASSRGGGANEKLFF.

The chain combines TRBV2 with TRBJ2-6; no clear D gene. V shed 11 bases and J shed 2 bases, with 16 bases lying between them. CDR3 length: 15 residues. Germline assignment: CDR1 SNHLY and CDR2 FYNNEI. CDR3 DNA: TGTGCCGGCCTAACTTTGACCGCTGGGGCCAACGTCCTGACTTTC. This gives the protein CAGLTLTAGANVLTF. Variable domain in full (rest from reference TRBV2 and TRBJ2-6): EPEVTQTPSHQVTQMGQEVILRCVPISNHLYFYWYRQILGQKVEFLVSFYNNEISEKSEIFDDQFSVERPDGSNFTLKIRSTKLEDSAMYFCAGLTLTAGANVLTFGAGSRLTVL.

V and J are TRBV30 and TRBJ2-7; TRBD2 aligns across 8 bases. Looked up from germline, CDR1 is GTSNPN and CDR2 is SVGIG (reference sequence). Germline trimming cut 4 bases from V and 2 bases from J; bases unmatched to any gene: 13. CDR3 length: 16 residues. In nucleotides, the CDR3 is TGTGCCTGGAAGAGACCCCGAAGCGGGAGCCCCTACGAGCAGTACTTC. Residues: CAWKRPRSGSPYEQYF.

The V call is TRBV5-6, the J call TRBJ2-7, with D hard to call. The length of the CDR3 is 12 residues. The ends were cut back, 0 bases at V and 3 bases at J, with 4 bases in the middle. The germline CDR1 and CDR2 sequences are SGHDT and YYEEEE. Here the CDR3 reads CASSLGLYEQYF. DNA of the CDR3: TGTGCCAGCAGCTTGGGGCTCTACGAGCAGTACTTC.

The J gene is TRBJ1-2, the V gene TRBV9; a possible D gene is TRBD1 (5 bases). The germline CDR1 and CDR2 sequences are SGDLS and YYNGEE. CDR3 size: 12 residues. V shed 4 bases and J shed 6 bases, with 10 bases lying between them. The CDR3 nucleotides are TGTGCCAGCAGCCAGGAGGGACATGGCTACACCTTC. This translates into CASSQEGHGYTF.

The gene calls are TRBV29-1 and TRBJ2-5; no firm D call. From germline, CDR1 is SQVTM and CDR2 ANQGSEA. V was pared by 7 bases and J by 3 bases, with 9 bases between. The CDR3 is made up of 11 amino acids. DNA for the CDR3: TGCAGCGGGGCGGACGAAGAGACCCAGTACTTC. This sequence encodes CSGADEETQYF.

The chain links TRBV9 to TRBJ1-3, with D unclear. The CDR3 contains 15 residues. Germline CDR1 is SGDLS and CDR2 is YYNGEE. V was pared by 2 bases and J by 3 bases, with 12 bases between. CDR3 nucleotide sequence: TGTGCCAGCAGCGTGCGGGCGGGTGGTGGAAACACCATATATTTT. It specifies CASSVRAGGGNTIYF.

The J gene is TRBJ2-7, the V gene TRBV5-6; 8 bases line up with TRBD1. There are 14 residues in the CDR3. The trim removed 0 bases at V and 5 bases at J, leaving 4 bases unmatched. Germline CDR1 and CDR2: SGHDT and YYEEEE. CDR3 bases: TGTGCCAGCAGCTTGGGGACAGGGCACCACGAGCAGTACTTC. It encodes CASSLGTGHHEQYF. Using reference TRBV5-6 and TRBJ2-7 for the parts outside the CDR3, the full variable domain is DAGVTQSPTHLIKTRGQQVTLRCSPKSGHDTVSWYQQALGQGPQFIFQYYEEEERQRGNFPDRFSGHQFPNYSSELNVNALLLGDSALYLCASSLGTGHHEQYFGPGTRLTVT.

This sequence joins TRBV6-5 and TRBJ1-1; D remains unclear. The CDR3 consists of 14 residues. Per germline, CDR1 MNHEY and CDR2 SVGAGI. With 3 bases removed from V and 0 bases from J, the gap between germline ends came to 8 bases. CDR3 amino acids: CASSYTRMNTEAFF. Written as DNA, the CDR3 is TGTGCCAGCAGTTATACGAGGATGAACACTGAAGCTTTCTTT.

This clone was seen more than once but under ten times. This rearrangement joins TRBV28 to TRBJ2-7, with D unresolved. Trimming took 2 bases from V and 2 from J, leaving 7 bases between them. The CDR3 extends over 13 amino acids. Germline V lookup: CDR1 MDHEN, CDR2 SYDVKM. CDR3 bases: TGTGCCAGCAGTTTACCGCAGGCCTACGAGCAGTACTTC. Its translation: CASSLPQAYEQYF.

The gene calls are TRBV7-8 and TRBJ1-4; D not certain. This CDR3 comprises 13 residues. Deletions cut 4 bases from V and 13 bases from J, with 16 bases between. Germline assignment: CDR1 SGHVS and CDR2 FQNEAQ. The CDR3 nucleotides are TGTGCCAGCAGCTCAGGCCCGTATGGGAGACTGTTTTTT. Translating it yields CASSSGPYGRLFF.

Comment on this clone: An end of the junction differs from the germline gene, which may be a read error. The V and J genes are TRBV5-5 and TRBJ2-7; 8 bases line up with TRBD2. CDR3 length: 18 amino acids. Germline V gene lookup returns CDR1 SGHKS and CDR2 YYEKEE (reference sequence). The CDR3 reads CASSQERGWRAGVYEQYF. In DNA form, the CDR3 reads TGCGCCAGCAGCCAAGAACGAGGCTGGCGAGCGGGGGTCTACGAGCAGTACTTC.

The rearrangement joins TRBV11-2 to TRBJ1-4; no firm D call. Deletions cut 3 bases from V and 6 bases from J, with 14 bases between. The CDR3 loop spans 15 amino acids. Germline loops: CDR1 SGHAT, CDR2 FQNNGV. CDR3 sequence (DNA): TGTGCCAGCAGCTTGTCGGGCAGCAAGTATGAAAAACTGTTTTTT. Amino acids: CASSLSGSKYEKLFF.

V is TRBV14 and J is TRBJ2-7, with 7 bases lining up with TRBD2. J gave up 3 bases and V 3 bases, and 5 bases lay outside the gene matches. In germline, CDR1 is SGHDN, CDR2 FVKESK. CDR3 length: 14 residues. Here the CDR3 DNA reads TGTGCCAGCAGCCAGGGGGGGAGGGACTACGAGCAGTACTTC. This gives the protein CASSQGGRDYEQYF.

V is TRBV9 and J is TRBJ2-7; the match to TRBD1 covers 8 bases. Per the germline V gene, CDR1 is SGDLS and CDR2 is YYNGEE. The CDR3 covers 16 residues. The V and J ends lost 3 bases and 2 bases, in that order; junction bases with no gene match: 10. CDR3 in amino acids: CASSGSLDRDTYEQYF. CDR3 nucleotides: TGTGCCAGCAGCGGCTCGCTGGACAGGGACACCTACGAGCAGTACTTC.

The V and J genes are TRBV6-6 and TRBJ1-1, with a weak D call TRBD1 (5 bases). V shed 2 bases and J shed 5 bases, with 9 bases lying between them. The CDR3 is 13 amino acids. Per germline, CDR1 MNHNY and CDR2 SVGAGI (reference sequence). CDR3 residues: CASSYATVTEAFF. CDR3 DNA sequence: TGTGCCAGCAGTTACGCGACAGTGACTGAAGCTTTCTTT.

This chain uses TRBV5-1 with TRBJ1-3; D is uncertain. The CDR3 contains 13 residues. Trimming took 1 base from V and 8 from J, leaving 10 bases between them. Germline V gene sequence: CDR1 SGHRS, CDR2 YFSETQ. The chain's CDR3 is CASSLTEDHTIYF. Here the CDR3 DNA reads TGCGCCAGCAGCTTGACAGAGGATCACACCATATATTTT.

CDR3 sequence: CASSRTGIVYEQYF. CDR3 nucleotide sequence: TGTGCCAGCAGCCGGACAGGGATAGTCTACGAGCAGTACTTC. The chain joins TRBV7-9 to TRBJ2-7; 8 nucleotides agree with TRBD1. Germline loops: CDR1 SEHNR, CDR2 FQNEAQ (reference sequence). Trimming took 5 bases from V and 3 from J; bases not matched to a gene: 6. CDR3 size: 14 residues.